Shown below are 2 T cell receptor beta chains from a single sample sequenced in a study of CD8+ T cells in alopecia areata. The treatment: oral pan-JAK inhibitor, 5-10 mg twice daily. Extracted from the samples, RNA was reverse transcribed into cDNA to serve as the sequencing template. Libraries were prepared by immunoSEQ multiplex PCR; TCRdb keeps only in-frame clonotypes and omits some of them. This sample has about 270,000 clones, with over 45% found just once. Specimen: CD4+ T cells sorted from blood, collected around week 54, from a patient treated with tofacitinib. Every receptor here comes from a human donor with alopecia areata.

The sample holds one count of this clone. The chain carries TRBV5-1 and TRBJ2-5; the match to TRBD2 covers 8 bases. Per germline, CDR1 SGHRS and CDR2 YFSETQ. V shed 2 bases, J shed 0 bases, and the junction held 3 bases outside the gene matches. This CDR3 is built from 15 residues. CDR3 bases: TGCGCCAGCAGCTTATCGCGGGGGGACCAAGAGACCCAGTACTTC. Translation: CASSLSRGDQETQYF.

For this clone: Other DNA sequences in the sample encode the same CDR3. The rearrangement joins TRBV30 to TRBJ1-1; no firm D call. Trimming shortened V by 3 bases and J by 1 base, and 6 bases separated the two germline ends. Germline CDR1 reads GTSNPN; CDR2 reads SVGIG (reference sequence). The CDR3 has 12 amino acids. CDR3 residues: CAWSTANTEAFF. CDR3 coding DNA: TGTGCCTGGAGCACAGCGAACACTGAAGCTTTCTTT.